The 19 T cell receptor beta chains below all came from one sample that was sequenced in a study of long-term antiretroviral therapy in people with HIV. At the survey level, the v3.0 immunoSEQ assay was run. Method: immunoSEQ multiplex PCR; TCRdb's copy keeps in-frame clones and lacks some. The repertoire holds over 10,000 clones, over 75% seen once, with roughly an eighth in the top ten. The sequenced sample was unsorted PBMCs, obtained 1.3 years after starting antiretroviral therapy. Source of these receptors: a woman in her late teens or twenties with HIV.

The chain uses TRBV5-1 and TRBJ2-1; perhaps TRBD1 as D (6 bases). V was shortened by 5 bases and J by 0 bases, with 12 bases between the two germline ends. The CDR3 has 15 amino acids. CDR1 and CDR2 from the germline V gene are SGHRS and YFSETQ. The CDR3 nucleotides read TGCGCCAGCAGGGCTGGACAGAGCTCCTACAATGAGCAGTTCTTC. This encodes CASRAGQSSYNEQFF. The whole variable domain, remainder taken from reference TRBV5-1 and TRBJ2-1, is KAGVTQTPRYLIKTRGQQVTLSCSPISGHRSVSWYQQTPGQGLQFLFEYFSETQRNKGNFPGRFSGRQFSNSRSEMNVSTLELGDSALYLCASRAGQSSYNEQFFGPGTRLTVL.

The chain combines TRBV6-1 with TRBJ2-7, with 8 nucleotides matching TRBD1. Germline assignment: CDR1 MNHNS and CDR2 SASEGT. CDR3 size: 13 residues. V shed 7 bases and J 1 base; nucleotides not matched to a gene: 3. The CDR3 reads CASTRTGSYEQYF. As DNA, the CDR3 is TGTGCCAGCACCAGGACAGGGTCCTACGAGCAGTACTTC.

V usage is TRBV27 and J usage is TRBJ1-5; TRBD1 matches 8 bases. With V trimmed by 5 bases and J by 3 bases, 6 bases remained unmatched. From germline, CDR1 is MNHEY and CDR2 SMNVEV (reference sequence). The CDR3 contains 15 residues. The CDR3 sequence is CASSPWTGNNQPQHF. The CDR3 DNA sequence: TGTGCCAGCAGTCCCTGGACAGGGAACAATCAGCCCCAGCATTTT.

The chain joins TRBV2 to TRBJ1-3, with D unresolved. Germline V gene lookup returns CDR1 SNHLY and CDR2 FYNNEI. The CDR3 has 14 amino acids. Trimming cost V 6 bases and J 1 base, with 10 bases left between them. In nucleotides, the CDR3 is TGTGCCAGCAGGAGGTCAGAATCTGGAAACACCATATATTTT. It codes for CASRRSESGNTIYF. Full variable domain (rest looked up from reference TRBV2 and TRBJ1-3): EPEVTQTPSHQVTQMGQEVILRCVPISNHLYFYWYRQILGQKVEFLVSFYNNEISEKSEIFDDQFSVERPDGSNFTLKIRSTKLEDSAMYFCASRRSESGNTIYFGEGSWLTVV.

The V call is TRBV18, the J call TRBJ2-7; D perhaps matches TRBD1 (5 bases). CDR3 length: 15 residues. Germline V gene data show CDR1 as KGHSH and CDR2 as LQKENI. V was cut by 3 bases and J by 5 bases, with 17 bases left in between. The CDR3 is CASSPSTARANEQYF. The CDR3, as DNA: TGTGCCAGCTCACCCTCGACAGCCAGGGCCAACGAGCAGTACTTC.

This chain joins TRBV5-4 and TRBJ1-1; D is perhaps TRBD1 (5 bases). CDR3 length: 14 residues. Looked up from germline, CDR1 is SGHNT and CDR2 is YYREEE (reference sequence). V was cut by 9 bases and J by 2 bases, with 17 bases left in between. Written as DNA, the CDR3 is TGTGCCACTTCAGGACAACCTGGAAACACTGAAGCTTTCTTT. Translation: CATSGQPGNTEAFF.

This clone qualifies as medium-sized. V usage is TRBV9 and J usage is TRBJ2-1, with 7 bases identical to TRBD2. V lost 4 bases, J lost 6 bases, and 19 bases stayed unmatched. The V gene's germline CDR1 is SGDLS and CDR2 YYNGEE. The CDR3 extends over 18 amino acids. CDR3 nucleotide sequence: TGTGCCAGCAGCCCTCAGGCCGGGGGGAACATTCACCTCAATGAGCAGTTCTTC. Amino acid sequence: CASSPQAGGNIHLNEQFF.

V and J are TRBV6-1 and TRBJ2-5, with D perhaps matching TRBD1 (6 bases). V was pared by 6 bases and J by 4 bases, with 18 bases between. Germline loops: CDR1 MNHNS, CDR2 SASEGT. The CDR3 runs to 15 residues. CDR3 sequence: CASSRQDLRGETQYF. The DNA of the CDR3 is TGTGCCAGCAGCAGACAGGACCTAAGAGGAGAGACCCAGTACTTC.

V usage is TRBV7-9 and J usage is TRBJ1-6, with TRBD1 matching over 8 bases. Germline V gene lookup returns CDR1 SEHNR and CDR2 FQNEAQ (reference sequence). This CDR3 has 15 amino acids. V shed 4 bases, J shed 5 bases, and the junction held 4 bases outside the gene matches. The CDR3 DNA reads TGTGCCAGCAGCTCAAAACAGGGGGATAATTCACCCCTCCACTTT. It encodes CASSSKQGDNSPLHF. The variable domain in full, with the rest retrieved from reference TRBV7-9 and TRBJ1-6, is DTGVSQNPRHKITKRGQNVTFRCDPISEHNRLYWYRQTLGQGPEFLTYFQNEAQLEKSRLLSDRFSAERPKGSFSTLEIQRTEQGDSAMYLCASSSKQGDNSPLHFGNGTRLTVT.

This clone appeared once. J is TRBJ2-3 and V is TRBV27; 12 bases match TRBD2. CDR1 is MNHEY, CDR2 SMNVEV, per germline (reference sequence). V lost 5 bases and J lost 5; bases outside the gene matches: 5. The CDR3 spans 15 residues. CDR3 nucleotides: TGTGCCAGCAGTCCACAGACTAGCGGGAGAGATACGCAGTATTTT. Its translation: CASSPQTSGRDTQYF.

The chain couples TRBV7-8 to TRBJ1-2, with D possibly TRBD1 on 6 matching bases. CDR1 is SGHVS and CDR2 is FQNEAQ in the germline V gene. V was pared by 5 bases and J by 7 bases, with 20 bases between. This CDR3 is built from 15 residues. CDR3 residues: CASSLATGSAAGYTF. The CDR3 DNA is TGTGCCAGCAGCCTCGCGACAGGTAGTGCCGCTGGCTACACCTTC.

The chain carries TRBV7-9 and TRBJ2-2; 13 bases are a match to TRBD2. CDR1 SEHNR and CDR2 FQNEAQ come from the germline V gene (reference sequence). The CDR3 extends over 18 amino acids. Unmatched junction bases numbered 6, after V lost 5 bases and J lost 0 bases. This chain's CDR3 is CASSPRTSGGANTGELFF. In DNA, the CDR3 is TGTGCCAGCAGCCCCAGGACTAGCGGGGGCGCGAACACCGGGGAGCTGTTTTTT.

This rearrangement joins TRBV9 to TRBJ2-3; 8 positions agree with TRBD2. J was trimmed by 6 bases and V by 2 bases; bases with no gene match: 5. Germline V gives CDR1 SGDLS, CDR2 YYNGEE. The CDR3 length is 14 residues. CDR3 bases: TGTGCCAGCAGCGTTAGCGGGAAACTGGATACGCAGTATTTT. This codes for CASSVSGKLDTQYF.

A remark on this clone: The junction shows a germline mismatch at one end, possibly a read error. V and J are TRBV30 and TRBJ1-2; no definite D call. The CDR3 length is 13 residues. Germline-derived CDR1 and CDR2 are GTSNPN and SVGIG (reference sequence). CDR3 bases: TGTGTCTGGAGTACCGAGGGATCGGTTGGCTACACCTTC. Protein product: CVWSTEGSVGYTF.

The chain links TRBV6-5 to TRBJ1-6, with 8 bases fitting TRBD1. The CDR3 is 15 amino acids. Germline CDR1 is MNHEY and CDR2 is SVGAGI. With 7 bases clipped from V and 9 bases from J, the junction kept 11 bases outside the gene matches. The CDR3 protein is CASMGRTGRSSPLHF. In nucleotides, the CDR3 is TGTGCCAGCATGGGCCGGACAGGGCGGAGTTCACCCCTCCACTTT.

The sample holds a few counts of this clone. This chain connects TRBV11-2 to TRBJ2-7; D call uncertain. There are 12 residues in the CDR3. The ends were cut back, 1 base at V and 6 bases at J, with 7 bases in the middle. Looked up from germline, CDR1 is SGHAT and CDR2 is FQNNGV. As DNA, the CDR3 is TGTGCCAGCAGCTTAGGGGGTGGCGAGCAGTACTTC. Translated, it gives CASSLGGGEQYF.

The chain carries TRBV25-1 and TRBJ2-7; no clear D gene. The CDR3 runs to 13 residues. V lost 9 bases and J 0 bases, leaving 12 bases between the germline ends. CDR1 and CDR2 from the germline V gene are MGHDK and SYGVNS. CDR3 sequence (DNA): TGTGCCAGTCAGCCCTGGGGCTCCTACGAGCAGTACTTC. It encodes CASQPWGSYEQYF.

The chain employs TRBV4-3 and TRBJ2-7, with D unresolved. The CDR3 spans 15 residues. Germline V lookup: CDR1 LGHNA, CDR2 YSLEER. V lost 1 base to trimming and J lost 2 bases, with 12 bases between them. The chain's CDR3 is CASSQGIRNTYEQYF. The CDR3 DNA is TGCGCCAGCAGCCAAGGCATCAGGAACACCTACGAGCAGTACTTC.

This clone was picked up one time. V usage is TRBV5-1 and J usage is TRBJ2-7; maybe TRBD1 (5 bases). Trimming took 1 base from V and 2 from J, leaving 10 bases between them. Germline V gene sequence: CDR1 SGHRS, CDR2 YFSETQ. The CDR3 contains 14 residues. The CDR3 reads CASSLTGQTYEQYF. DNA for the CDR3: TGCGCCAGCAGCTTGACAGGCCAGACCTACGAGCAGTACTTC.